The T cell receptor (beta chain) described here comes from a study of OX40 agonist ivuxolimab in advanced cancers. Study background: Dose-escalation cases comprised hepatocellular carcinoma, melanoma, renal cell or head and neck cancer.

Regarding the study as a whole: CD8+ T cells (on average) carried more expanded clones than CD4+ T cells. Relatively little clonal expansion, among the lowest observed, appeared in partial responders at 0.1-3.0 mg/kg.

A word on this clone: What it recognizes is unknown.

Samples were taken at baseline and on day 1 of cycles 4 and 7. Libraries were prepared by immunoSEQ multiplex PCR; TCRdb keeps only in-frame clonotypes and omits some of them. Here the sample spans 80,000 to 95,000 clones, 92% being singletons. The receptor's source is an adult with an advanced solid tumor such as melanoma, head and neck, liver or kidney cancer. This specimen consisted of CD4+ or CD8+ T cells sorted from blood, obtained in a trial of the OX40 agonist ivuxolimab.

The CDR3 region has the DNA TGTGCCAGCAGCCAGGGGGGACAGCCTAATCAGCCCCAGCATTTT. Translation gives CASSQGGQPNQPQHF. V gene TRBV4-2 combines with J gene TRBJ1-5; 7 nucleotides line up with TRBD1. Germline-derived CDR1 and CDR2 are LGHNA and YNFKEQ. There are 15 residues in the CDR3. The trim removed 3 bases at V and 4 bases at J, leaving 6 bases unmatched.